This is a list of T cell receptor beta chains from one sample in a study of T cells in Graves' hyperthyroidism and ophthalmopathy. From the multiplex PCR reads, TCRdb called clonotypes with MiXCR, one entry per CDR3 protein. The data contain about 600,000 distinct CDR3 sequences, roughly 16% of them seen just once; the ten biggest clones take up around 3.5%. The specimen sequenced was blood. The origin of the receptors is a woman aged 40-49 years with Graves' ophthalmopathy. CDR3s include the opening cysteine and the closing phenylalanine or tryptophan. Fields, in order: CDR3 protein, CDR3 DNA, clone size, D gene, J gene, V gene. The D gene is left open where the match is weak. Clone size, where shown, is once, few, many, or a class for clones that have expanded.

CASSFPSLYEQYF,TGTGCCAGCAGTTTCCCCTCTTTGTACGAGCAGTACTTC,-,-,TRBJ2-7,TRBV2
CASSGPAGPGADTQYF,TGCGCCAGCAGTGGTCCGGCGGGCCCGGGGGCAGACACGCAGTATTTT,-,-,TRBJ2-3,TRBV10-1
CASSDVRRETQYF,TGTGCCAGCAGTGATGTGAGACGAGAGACCCAGTACTTC,many,-,TRBJ2-5,TRBV6-1
CASSLDEGVYNEQFF,TGTGCCAGCAGCTTAGACGAGGGGGTTTACAATGAGCAGTTCTTC,many,-,TRBJ2-1,TRBV7-2
CASSPSYGGSYNEQFF,TGTGCCAGCTCACCTAGTTACGGTGGGTCCTACAATGAGCAGTTCTTC,few,-,TRBJ2-1,TRBV18
CASSLNIGGQETQYF,TGTGCCAGCAGTTTAAACATCGGGGGGCAAGAGACCCAGTACTTC,many,TRBD2,TRBJ2-5,TRBV12-3/TRBV12-4
CASSPERGSYEQYF,TGTGCCAGCAGTCCCGAAAGGGGGAGCTACGAGCAGTACTTC,many,-,TRBJ2-7,TRBV6-1
CASSPGSRMYF,TGTGCCAGCAGCCCCGGGAGTAGAATGTACTTC,many,-,TRBJ2-5,TRBV7-2
CASSLQQGTEAFF,TGCGCCAGCAGCTTACAACAGGGCACTGAAGCTTTCTTT,many,-,TRBJ1-1,TRBV5-1
CASSLSLGHQPQHF,TGTGCCAGCAGTTTATCATTGGGCCATCAGCCCCAGCATTTT,many,-,TRBJ1-5,TRBV28
CASSPQGDEAFF,TGTGCCAGCTCACCCCAGGGTGATGAAGCTTTCTTT,many,-,TRBJ1-1,TRBV18
CAGGSRGGYTF,TGTGCCGGGGGAAGCAGGGGTGGCTACACCTTC,many,-,TRBJ1-2,TRBV30
CSASIPGGNIQYF,TGCAGTGCTAGCATCCCAGGCGGAAACATTCAGTACTTC,-,-,TRBJ2-4,TRBV20-1